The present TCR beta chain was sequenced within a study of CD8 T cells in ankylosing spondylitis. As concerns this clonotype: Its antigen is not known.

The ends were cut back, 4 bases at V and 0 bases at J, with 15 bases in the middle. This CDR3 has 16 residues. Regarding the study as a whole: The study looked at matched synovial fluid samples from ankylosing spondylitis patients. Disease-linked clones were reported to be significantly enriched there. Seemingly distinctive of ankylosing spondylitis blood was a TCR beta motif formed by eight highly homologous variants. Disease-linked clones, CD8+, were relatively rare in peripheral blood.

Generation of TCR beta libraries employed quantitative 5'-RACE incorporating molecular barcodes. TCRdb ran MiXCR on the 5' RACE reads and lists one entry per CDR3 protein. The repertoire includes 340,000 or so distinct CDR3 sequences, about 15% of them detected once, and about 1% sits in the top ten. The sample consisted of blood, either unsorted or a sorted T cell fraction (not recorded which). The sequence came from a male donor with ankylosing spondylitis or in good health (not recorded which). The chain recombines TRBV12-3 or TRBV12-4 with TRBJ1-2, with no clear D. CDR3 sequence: CASSSEGSSPNYGYTF. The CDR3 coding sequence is TGTGCCAGCAGTTCTGAGGGTAGCTCCCCTAACTATGGCTACACCTTC.